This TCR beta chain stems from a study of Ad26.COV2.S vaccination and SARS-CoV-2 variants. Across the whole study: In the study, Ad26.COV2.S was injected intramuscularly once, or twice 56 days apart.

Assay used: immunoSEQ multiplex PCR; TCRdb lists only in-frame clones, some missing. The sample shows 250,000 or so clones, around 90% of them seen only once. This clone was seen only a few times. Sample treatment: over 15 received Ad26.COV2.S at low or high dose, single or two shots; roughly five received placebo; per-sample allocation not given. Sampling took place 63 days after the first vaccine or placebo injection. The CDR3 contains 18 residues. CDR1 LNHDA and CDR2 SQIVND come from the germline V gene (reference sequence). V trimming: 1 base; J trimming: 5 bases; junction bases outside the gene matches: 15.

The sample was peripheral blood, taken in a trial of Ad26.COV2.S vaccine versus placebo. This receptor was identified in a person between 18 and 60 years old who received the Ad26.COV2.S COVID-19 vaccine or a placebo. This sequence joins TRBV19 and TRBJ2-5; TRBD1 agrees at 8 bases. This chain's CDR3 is CASSIARQGRTDGETQYF. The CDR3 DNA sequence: TGTGCCAGTAGTATAGCCCGACAGGGGAGAACGGATGGGGAGACCCAGTACTTC.